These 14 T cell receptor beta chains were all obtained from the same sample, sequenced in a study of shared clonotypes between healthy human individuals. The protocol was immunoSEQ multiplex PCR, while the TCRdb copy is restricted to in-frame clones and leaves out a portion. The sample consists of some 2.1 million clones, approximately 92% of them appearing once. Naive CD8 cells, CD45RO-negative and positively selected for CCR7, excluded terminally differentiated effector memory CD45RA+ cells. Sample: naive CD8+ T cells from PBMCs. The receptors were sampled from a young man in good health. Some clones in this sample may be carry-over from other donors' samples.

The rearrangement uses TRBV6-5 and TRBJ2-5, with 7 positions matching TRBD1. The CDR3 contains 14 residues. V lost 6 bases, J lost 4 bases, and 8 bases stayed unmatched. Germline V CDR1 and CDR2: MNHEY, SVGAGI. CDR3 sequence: CASSLDRRGETQYF. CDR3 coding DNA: TGTGCCAGCAGCTTGGACAGGAGAGGAGAGACCCAGTACTTC.

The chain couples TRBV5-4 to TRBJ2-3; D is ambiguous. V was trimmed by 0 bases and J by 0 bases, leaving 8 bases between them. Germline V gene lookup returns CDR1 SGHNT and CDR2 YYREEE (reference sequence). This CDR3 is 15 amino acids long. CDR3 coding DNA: TGTGCCAGCAGCTTGGCGGTAGGAAGCACAGATACGCAGTATTTT. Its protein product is CASSLAVGSTDTQYF.

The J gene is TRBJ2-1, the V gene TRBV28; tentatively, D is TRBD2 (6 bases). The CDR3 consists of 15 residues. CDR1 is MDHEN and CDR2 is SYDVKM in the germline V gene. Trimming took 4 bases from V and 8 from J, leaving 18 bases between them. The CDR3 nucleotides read TGTGCCAGCAGTTACGCCGGGTCCCCGGGGGATGAGCAGTTCTTC. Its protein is CASSYAGSPGDEQFF.

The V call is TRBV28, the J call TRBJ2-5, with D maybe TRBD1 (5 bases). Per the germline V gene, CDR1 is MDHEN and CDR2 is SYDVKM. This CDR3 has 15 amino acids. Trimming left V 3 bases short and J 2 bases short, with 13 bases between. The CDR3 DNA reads TGTGCCAGCAGTTTTAGGGGTTCGGGTCAAGAGACCCAGTACTTC. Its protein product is CASSFRGSGQETQYF.

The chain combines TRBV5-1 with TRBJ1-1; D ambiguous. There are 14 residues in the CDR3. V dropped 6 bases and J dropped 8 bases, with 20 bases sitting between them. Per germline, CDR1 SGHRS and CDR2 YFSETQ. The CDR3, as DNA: TGCGCCAGCAAGAGGTCGAGAGGAAACGTGGAAGCTTTCTTT. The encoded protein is CASKRSRGNVEAFF.

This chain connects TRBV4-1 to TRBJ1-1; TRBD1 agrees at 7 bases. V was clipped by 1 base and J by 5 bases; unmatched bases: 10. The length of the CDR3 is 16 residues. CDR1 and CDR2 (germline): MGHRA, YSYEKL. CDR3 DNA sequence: TGCGCCAGCAGCCAAGGCTGGGCAGGGGGTGGTACTGAAGCTTTCTTT. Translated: CASSQGWAGGGTEAFF.

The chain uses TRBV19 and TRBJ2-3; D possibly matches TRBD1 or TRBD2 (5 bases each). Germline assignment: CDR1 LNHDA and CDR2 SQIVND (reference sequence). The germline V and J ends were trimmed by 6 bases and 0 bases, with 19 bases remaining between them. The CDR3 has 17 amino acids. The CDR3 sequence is CASSLFVGAGSTDTQYF. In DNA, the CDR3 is TGTGCCAGTAGCCTCTTCGTCGGGGCGGGTAGCACAGATACGCAGTATTTT.

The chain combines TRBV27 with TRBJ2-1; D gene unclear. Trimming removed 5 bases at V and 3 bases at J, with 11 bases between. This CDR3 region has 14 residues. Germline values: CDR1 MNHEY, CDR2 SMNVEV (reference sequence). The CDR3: CASSPPPSYNEQFF. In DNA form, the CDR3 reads TGTGCCAGCAGTCCCCCCCCGAGCTACAATGAGCAGTTCTTC.

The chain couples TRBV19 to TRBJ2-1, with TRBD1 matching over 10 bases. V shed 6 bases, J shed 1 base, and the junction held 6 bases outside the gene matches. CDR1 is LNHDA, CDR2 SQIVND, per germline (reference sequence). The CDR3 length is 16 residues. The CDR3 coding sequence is TGTGCCAGTAGAAATAGGACAGGGGGGTCCTACAATGAGCAGTTCTTC. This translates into CASRNRTGGSYNEQFF.

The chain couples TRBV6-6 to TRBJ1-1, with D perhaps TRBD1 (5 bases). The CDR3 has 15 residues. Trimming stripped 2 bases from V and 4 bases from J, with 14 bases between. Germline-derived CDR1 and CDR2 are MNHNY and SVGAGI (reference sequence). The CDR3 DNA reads TGTGCCAGCAGTTACGATACCTTGGGGGGCACTGAAGCTTTCTTT. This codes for CASSYDTLGGTEAFF.

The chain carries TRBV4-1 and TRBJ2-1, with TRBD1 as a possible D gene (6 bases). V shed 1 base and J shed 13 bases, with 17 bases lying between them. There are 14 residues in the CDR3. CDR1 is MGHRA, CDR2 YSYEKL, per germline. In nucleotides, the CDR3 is TGCGCCAGCAGCCAAGTTCTGGGACACGAATTCCAGTTCTTC. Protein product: CASSQVLGHEFQFF.

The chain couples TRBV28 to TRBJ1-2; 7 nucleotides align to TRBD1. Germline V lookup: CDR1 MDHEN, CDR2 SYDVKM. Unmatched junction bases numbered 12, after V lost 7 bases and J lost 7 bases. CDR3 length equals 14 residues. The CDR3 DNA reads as TGTGCCAGCATTACCCCCAAGGGGGCGGGTGGCTACACCTTC. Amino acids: CASITPKGAGGYTF.

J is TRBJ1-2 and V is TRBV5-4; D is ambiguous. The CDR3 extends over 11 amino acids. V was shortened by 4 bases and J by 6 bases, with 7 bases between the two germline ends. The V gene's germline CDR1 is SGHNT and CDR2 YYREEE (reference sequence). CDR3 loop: CASSQNDGYTF. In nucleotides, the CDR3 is TGTGCCAGCAGCCAGAACGATGGCTACACCTTC.

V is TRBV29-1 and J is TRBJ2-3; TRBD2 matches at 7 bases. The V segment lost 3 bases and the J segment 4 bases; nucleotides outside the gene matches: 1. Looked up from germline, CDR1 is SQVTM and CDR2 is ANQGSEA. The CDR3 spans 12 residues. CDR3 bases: TGCAGCGTTGAGCGGGAGTCAGATACGCAGTATTTT. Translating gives CSVERESDTQYF.